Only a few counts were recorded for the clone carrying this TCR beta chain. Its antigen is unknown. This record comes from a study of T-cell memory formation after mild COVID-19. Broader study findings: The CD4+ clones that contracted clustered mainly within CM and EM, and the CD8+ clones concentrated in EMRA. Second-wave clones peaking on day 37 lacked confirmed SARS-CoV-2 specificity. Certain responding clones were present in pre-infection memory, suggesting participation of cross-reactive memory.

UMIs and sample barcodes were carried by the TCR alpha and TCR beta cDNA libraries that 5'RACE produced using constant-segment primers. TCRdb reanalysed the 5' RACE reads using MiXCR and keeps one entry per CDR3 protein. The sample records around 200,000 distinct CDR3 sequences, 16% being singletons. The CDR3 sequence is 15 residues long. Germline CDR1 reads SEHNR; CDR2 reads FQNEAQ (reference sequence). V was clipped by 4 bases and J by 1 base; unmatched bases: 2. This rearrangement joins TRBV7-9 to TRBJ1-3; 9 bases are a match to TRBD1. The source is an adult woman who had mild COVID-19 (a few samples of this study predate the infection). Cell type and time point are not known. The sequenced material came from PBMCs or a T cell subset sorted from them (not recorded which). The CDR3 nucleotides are TGTGCCAGCAGCTGGGACAGGGAATCTGGAAACACCATATATTTT. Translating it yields CASSWDRESGNTIYF.